The rows below give T cell receptor beta chains drawn from one sample of a study of shared clonotypes between healthy human individuals. The assay was immunoSEQ multiplex PCR, and TCRdb's table has in-frame clones only and misses some. The sample consists of some 1.4 million clones, approximately 97% of them appearing once. Material for sequencing was naive CD4+ T cells sorted from blood. All receptors derive from a man aged 30 to 39 in good health. The CDR3 runs from the conserved cysteine through the conserved F or W. A D gene is named only where the DNA matches it firmly. Size values are once, few and many counts, or a class for expanded clones, and some rows have none.

>TRBV6-5|NA|TRBD1|TRBJ2-7
TGTGCCAGCAGTCGATCGACAGGGGTAGGCGAGCAGTACTTC
CASSRSTGVGEQYF
>TRBV18|once|NA|TRBJ2-6
TGTGCCAGCTCACCACGTGGCAGTTCTGGGGCCAACGTCCTGACTTTC
CASSPRGSSGANVLTF
>TRBV18|NA|NA|TRBJ2-5
TGTGCCAGCTCACCACTCGGACAGAGGGAGACCCAGTACTTC
CASSPLGQRETQYF
>TRBV25-1|NA|NA|TRBJ1-1
TGTGCCAGCAGTGTCACCAGACACATGAACACTGAAGCTTTCTTT
CASSVTRHMNTEAFF
>TRBV9|NA|TRBD2|TRBJ2-1
TGTGCCAGCAGTCGGACTAGCGGGAGTGATGAGCAGTTCTTC
CASSRTSGSDEQFF
>TRBV5-4|NA|NA|TRBJ1-2
TGTGCCAGCAGCCCGCAGGGTCCCCCTCAATATGGCTACACCTTC
CASSPQGPPQYGYTF
>TRBV5-4|NA|TRBD2|TRBJ2-1
TGTGCCAGCAGCTTGTACAGCGGGAGCTCCTACAATGAGCAGTTCTTC
CASSLYSGSSYNEQFF
>TRBV5-1|NA|TRBD2|TRBJ2-7
TGCGCCAGCAGCCCACCCGGGACAGGGACTAGCGGGCAATACGAGCAGTACTTC
CASSPPGTGTSGQYEQYF
>TRBV4-3|NA|TRBD2|TRBJ2-2
TGCGCCAGCAGCCAAGATACTAGCGGGAGATATAGTACCGGGGAGCTGTTTTTT
CASSQDTSGRYSTGELFF
>TRBV6-1|NA|NA|TRBJ1-5
TGTGCCAGCAGTGATGTACAGCTTAGCAATCAGCCCCAGCATTTT
CASSDVQLSNQPQHF
>TRBV19|once|NA|TRBJ1-5
TGTGCCAGTAGTATACGCGGGAATCAGCCCCAGCATTTT
CASSIRGNQPQHF
>TRBV29-1|NA|TRBD2|TRBJ2-5
TGCAGCGGTAAAGCGGGAGGGCGTGAGACCCAGTACTTC
CSGKAGGRETQYF
>TRBV29-1|NA|NA|TRBJ2-1
TGCAGCGTTGCCCGATTCCATAGTACTGCCTCCTACAATGAGCAGTTCTTC
CSVARFHSTASYNEQFF
>TRBV5-1|NA|NA|TRBJ2-3
TGCGCCAGCAGCGGCGGGGCCGTCAGTATCGATACGCAGTATTTT
CASSGGAVSIDTQYF
>TRBV18|NA|NA|TRBJ1-2
TGTGCCAGCTCACCACCCAGGACAAACTATGGCTACACCTTC
CASSPPRTNYGYTF
>TRBV5-1|NA|TRBD1|TRBJ2-1
TGCGCCAGCAGCTCGAATCCGGGACAGGGAACTCACAACTCCTACAATGAGCAGTTCTTC
CASSSNPGQGTHNSYNEQFF
>TRBV5-1|NA|TRBD2|TRBJ2-2
TGCGCCAGCAGCTTGGGGTCTAGCGGGAGTATCGGGAACACCGGGGAGCTGTTTTTT
CASSLGSSGSIGNTGELFF
>TRBV7-2|NA|NA|TRBJ1-3
TGTGCCAGCAGCGGAGGCTACTCTGGAAACACCATATATTTT
CASSGGYSGNTIYF
>TRBV11-3|NA|TRBD2|TRBJ2-7
TGTGCCAGCAGCTCCCGGGGGGCCTACGAGCAGTACTTC
CASSSRGAYEQYF
>TRBV9|NA|TRBD1|TRBJ2-7
TGTGCCAGCAGCGTAGATCCGGGGACAGTATCCTACGAGCAGTACTTC
CASSVDPGTVSYEQYF
>TRBV18|NA|TRBD1|TRBJ1-2
TGTGCCAGCTCCTCGACAGGGACTCATGGCTACACCTTC
CASSSTGTHGYTF
>TRBV5-1|once|TRBD2|TRBJ2-3
TGCGCCAGCAGCTTGAACTTCCTAGCGGGAGACATAGATACGCAGTATTTT
CASSLNFLAGDIDTQYF
>TRBV2|NA|TRBD1|TRBJ2-7
TGTGCCAGCACCGGACAGGGCATCGACGAGCAGTACTTC
CASTGQGIDEQYF
>TRBV7-6|NA|TRBD1|TRBJ2-5
TGTGCCAGCAGCTTAGCCTCGGACAGGGAAGGGACCCAGTACTTC
CASSLASDREGTQYF
>TRBV7-8|NA|TRBD1|TRBJ2-5
TGTGCCAGCAGCTTATTCGTGGCAGGGGGCTTGGAGACCCAGTACTTC
CASSLFVAGGLETQYF
>TRBV19|NA|TRBD2|TRBJ2-2
TGTGCCAGTAGTATAAAGTTAGTCGGCGGGAGTGGCACCGGGGAGCTGTTTTTT
CASSIKLVGGSGTGELFF
>TRBV5-1|NA|NA|TRBJ1-1
TGCGCCAGCAGCTTGGCCTCGAGGGGGATGAACACTGAAGCTTTCTTT
CASSLASRGMNTEAFF
>TRBV9|NA|NA|TRBJ2-3
TGTGCCAGCAGCGTAGGTGGGCTAGAAGGGCAGTATTTT
CASSVGGLEGQYF
>TRBV27|NA|TRBD2|TRBJ2-3
TGTGCCAGCAGTTTAGAGGCTAGCGGGGAGACAGATACGCAGTATTTT
CASSLEASGETDTQYF
>TRBV2|NA|TRBD2|TRBJ2-1
TGTGCCAGCAGGGCGACCCGGGGGGAGGGTTACAATGAGCAGTTCTTC
CASRATRGEGYNEQFF
>TRBV6-5|NA|NA|TRBJ2-7
TGTGCCAGCAGTCCTCCGGGACAATCCTACGAGCAGTACTTC
CASSPPGQSYEQYF
>TRBV9|NA|NA|TRBJ2-1
TGTGCCAGCAGTACCGGGACCATCTCCTACAATGAGCAGTTCTTC
CASSTGTISYNEQFF
>TRBV7-2|NA|TRBD2|TRBJ2-1
TGTGCCAGCAGCCCAGAACTAGCGGGAGTCGGTGAGCAGTTCTTC
CASSPELAGVGEQFF
>TRBV5-4|NA|NA|TRBJ2-7
TGTGCCAGCAGCTCGGTGGCGGGGGCGCCGGGCGAGCAGTACTTC
CASSSVAGAPGEQYF
>TRBV6-5|NA|NA|TRBJ2-1
TGTGCCAGCAGTTACTCGAGGCGGGGTTCCTACAATGAGCAGTTCTTC
CASSYSRRGSYNEQFF
>TRBV28|NA|NA|TRBJ1-5
TGTGCCAGCAGTTTATTGGCGGGGGGAAGGGACACTTCTCAGCCCCAGCATTTT
CASSLLAGGRDTSQPQHF
>TRBV10-3|NA|TRBD1|TRBJ1-2
TGTGCCATCAGCCCGGACAGGGCGAGCTACACCTTC
CAISPDRASYTF
>TRBV2|NA|NA|TRBJ1-4
TGTGCCAGCAGGGATTATGAAAAACTGTTTTTT
CASRDYEKLFF
>TRBV19|NA|NA|TRBJ2-7
TGTGCCACGGGCCGCGGGAAGTACGAGCAGTACTTC
CATGRGKYEQYF
>TRBV11-3|NA|TRBD2|TRBJ2-1
TGTGCCAGCAGCCTAGCGGGAGTTGGAAATGAGCAGTTCTTC
CASSLAGVGNEQFF
>TRBV2|NA|NA|TRBJ2-7
TGTGCCAGCAGTGAACAGGGTTGGACCTACGAGCAGTACTTC
CASSEQGWTYEQYF
>TRBV4-3|NA|TRBD2|TRBJ2-3
TGCGCCAGCAGCCAAGGTCCCGGGACTAGTGGAGATACGCAGTATTTT
CASSQGPGTSGDTQYF
>TRBV2|NA|TRBD2|TRBJ2-5
TGTGCCAGCAGTCTCTCTGGCGGGAGAGAGACCCAGTACTTC
CASSLSGGRETQYF
>TRBV19|NA|TRBD2|TRBJ2-1
TGTGCCAGTAGTTTCCTAGCGGGAGGTAGGTACAATGAGCAGTTCTTC
CASSFLAGGRYNEQFF
>TRBV27|NA|NA|TRBJ2-7
TGTGCCAGCAGTTCTCAGTCGACAGGGAGGCGCGAGCAGTACTTC
CASSSQSTGRREQYF
>TRBV14|NA|NA|TRBJ1-1
TGTGCCAGCAGCCAAGTCCGAGAGAACACTGAAGCTTTCTTT
CASSQVRENTEAFF
>TRBV6-5|NA|NA|TRBJ2-1
TGTGCCAGCGGCAGGGCACACTCGGGCAATGAGCAGTTCTTC
CASGRAHSGNEQFF
>TRBV5-6|NA|NA|TRBJ2-1
TGTGCCAGCAGCTCCCAGCCACTATGGGTGGGTACTAATGAGCAGTTCTTC
CASSSQPLWVGTNEQFF
>TRBV29-1|NA|TRBD1|TRBJ1-1
TGCAGCGTTGAGAGGCGCCAGGGGGACATGAACACTGAAGCTTTCTTT
CSVERRQGDMNTEAFF
>TRBV27|NA|TRBD2|TRBJ2-5
TGTGCCAGCAGTTTATCCAGCGGGAGAGGGAAGACCCAGTACTTC
CASSLSSGRGKTQYF
>TRBV7-8|NA|NA|TRBJ1-1
TGTGCCAGCAGCCACAGGGACGAGAACACTGAAGCTTTCTTT
CASSHRDENTEAFF
>TRBV5-6|NA|TRBD1|TRBJ1-5
TGTGCCAGCAGCTTGTTTTCCCCCCGACAGGGCGGACAGCCCCAGCATTTT
CASSLFSPRQGGQPQHF
>TRBV10-3|once|NA|TRBJ1-1
TGTGCCATCAGCGGGCAAATGAACACTGAAGCTTTCTTT
CAISGQMNTEAFF
>TRBV6-1|once|NA|TRBJ1-4
TGTGCCAGCATGGGGGTCTTTAATGAAAAACTGTTTTTT
CASMGVFNEKLFF
>TRBV7-2|NA|NA|TRBJ2-3
TGTGCCAGCAGCGGACCGGGACTGGATACGCAGTATTTT
CASSGPGLDTQYF
>TRBV2|NA|NA|TRBJ2-5
TGTGCCAGTCAGGGGGGCAGACAAGAGACCCAGTACTTC
CASQGGRQETQYF
>TRBV9|NA|TRBD2|TRBJ2-3
TGTGCCAGCAGCTCAGGGACTAGCGGCTACACAGATACGCAGTATTTT
CASSSGTSGYTDTQYF